These 7 T cell receptor beta chains were sequenced from one sample in a study of OX40 agonist ivuxolimab in advanced cancers. Profiling relied on immunoSEQ multiplex PCR, and the TCRdb table lists in-frame clones only, not all of them. Of some 73,000 clones listed, approximately 86% are singletons. Source: CD4+ or CD8+ T cells sorted from blood, taken in a trial of the OX40 agonist ivuxolimab. The receptors come from an adult with an advanced solid tumor such as melanoma, head and neck, liver or kidney cancer.

The chain joins TRBV29-1 to TRBJ2-1; 9 bases fit TRBD1. Germline CDR1 is SQVTM and CDR2 is ANQGSEA. This CDR3 region has 15 residues. The V segment lost 4 bases and the J segment 8 bases; nucleotides outside the gene matches: 12. The CDR3 spells CSVVWRGQGFDEQFF. The CDR3, as DNA: TGCAGCGTTGTTTGGAGGGGACAGGGTTTCGATGAGCAGTTCTTC.

The chain has TRBV28 and TRBJ2-7, with D tentatively TRBD1 (5 bases). Looked up from germline, CDR1 is MDHEN and CDR2 is SYDVKM. V lost 7 bases to trimming and J lost 3 bases, with 10 bases between them. The CDR3 extends over 12 amino acids. The CDR3 DNA reads as TGTGCCAGCACCCCAGGGTACTACGAGCAGTACTTC. It yields the protein CASTPGYYEQYF.

In nucleotides, the CDR3 is TGTGCCAGTAGTATAGCGGTGAGCTCCTACAATGAGCAGTTCTTC. It encodes CASSIAVSSYNEQFF. The genes are TRBV19 and TRBJ2-1, with D unresolved. The CDR3 spans 15 residues. V was shortened by 1 base and J by 0 bases, with 7 bases between the two germline ends. Germline CDR1 is LNHDA and CDR2 is SQIVND (reference sequence).

The rearrangement links TRBV4-1 to TRBJ2-3; 12 bases are a match to TRBD2. This CDR3 has 16 residues. Trimming removed 1 base from V and 3 bases from J; junction bases left unmatched: 2. Germline V lookup: CDR1 MGHRA, CDR2 YSYEKL. The chain's CDR3 is CASSQGLAGETDTQYF. CDR3 bases: TGCGCCAGCAGCCAAGGACTAGCGGGGGAGACAGATACGCAGTATTTT.

The chain is built from TRBV18 and TRBJ2-5; 7 positions agree with TRBD1. Germline V gene sequence: CDR1 KGHSH, CDR2 LQKENI. The CDR3 consists of 15 residues. V lost 0 bases and J lost 5; bases outside the gene matches: 6. CDR3: CASSPPVGGSETQYF. In nucleotides, the CDR3 is TGTGCCAGCTCACCACCAGTAGGGGGCAGTGAGACCCAGTACTTC.

J is TRBJ2-1 and V is TRBV7-2; D remains unclear. CDR1 SGHTA and CDR2 FQGNSA come from the germline V gene. V lost 1 base, J lost 7 bases, and 5 bases lay in between. CDR3 size: 12 residues. The CDR3 DNA follows: TGTGCCAGCAGCTTAGTGGGGAATGAGCAGTTCTTC. Its protein is CASSLVGNEQFF.

The V and J genes are TRBV5-8 and TRBJ1-1; TRBD1 matches at 7 bases. This CDR3 region has 12 residues. Germline values: CDR1 SGHTS, CDR2 YDEGEE. With 4 bases clipped from V and 11 bases from J, the junction kept 8 bases outside the gene matches. CDR3 coding DNA: TGTGCCAGCAGCACCACAGGGGATAACGCTTTCTTT. Translation: CASSTTGDNAFF.